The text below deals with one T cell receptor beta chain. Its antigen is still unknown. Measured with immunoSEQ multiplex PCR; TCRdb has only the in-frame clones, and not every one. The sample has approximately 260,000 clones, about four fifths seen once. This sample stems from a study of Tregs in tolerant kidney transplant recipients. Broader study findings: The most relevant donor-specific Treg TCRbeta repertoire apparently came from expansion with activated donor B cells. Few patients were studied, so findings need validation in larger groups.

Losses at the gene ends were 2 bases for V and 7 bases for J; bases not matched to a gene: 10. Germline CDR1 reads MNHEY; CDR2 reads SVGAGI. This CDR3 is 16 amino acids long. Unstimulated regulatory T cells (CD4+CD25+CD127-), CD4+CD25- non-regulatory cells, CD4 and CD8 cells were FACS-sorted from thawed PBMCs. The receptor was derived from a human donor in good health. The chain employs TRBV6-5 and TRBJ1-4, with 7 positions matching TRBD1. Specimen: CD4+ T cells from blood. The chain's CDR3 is CASSYHHRGVGEKLFF. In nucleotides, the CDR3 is TGTGCCAGCAGTTACCATCACAGGGGCGTCGGTGAAAAACTGTTTTTT.